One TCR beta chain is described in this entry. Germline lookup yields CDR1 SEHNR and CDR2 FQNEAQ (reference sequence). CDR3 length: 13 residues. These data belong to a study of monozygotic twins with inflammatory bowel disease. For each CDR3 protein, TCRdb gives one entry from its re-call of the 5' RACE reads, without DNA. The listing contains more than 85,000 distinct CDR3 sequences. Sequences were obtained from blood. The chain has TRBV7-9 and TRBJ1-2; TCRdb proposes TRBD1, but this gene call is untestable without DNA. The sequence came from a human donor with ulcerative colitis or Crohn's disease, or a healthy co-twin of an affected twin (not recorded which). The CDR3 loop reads CASSTNPGYSYTF.